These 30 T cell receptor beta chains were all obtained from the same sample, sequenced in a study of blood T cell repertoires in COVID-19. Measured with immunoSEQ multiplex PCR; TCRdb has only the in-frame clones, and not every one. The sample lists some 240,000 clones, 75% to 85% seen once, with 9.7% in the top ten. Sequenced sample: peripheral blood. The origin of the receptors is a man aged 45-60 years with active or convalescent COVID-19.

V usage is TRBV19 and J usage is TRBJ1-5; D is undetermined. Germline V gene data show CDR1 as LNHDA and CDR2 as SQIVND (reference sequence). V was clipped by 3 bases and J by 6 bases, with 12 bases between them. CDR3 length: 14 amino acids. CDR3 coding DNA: TGTGCCAGTAGTATTGTAGGTTCGGGTCAGCCCCAGCATTTT. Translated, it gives CASSIVGSGQPQHF. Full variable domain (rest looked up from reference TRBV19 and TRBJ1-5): DGGITQSPKYLFRKEGQNVTLSCEQNLNHDAMYWYRQDPGQGLRLIYYSQIVNDFQKGDIAEGYSVSREKKESFPLTVTSAQKNPTAFYLCASSIVGSGQPQHFGDGTRLSIL.

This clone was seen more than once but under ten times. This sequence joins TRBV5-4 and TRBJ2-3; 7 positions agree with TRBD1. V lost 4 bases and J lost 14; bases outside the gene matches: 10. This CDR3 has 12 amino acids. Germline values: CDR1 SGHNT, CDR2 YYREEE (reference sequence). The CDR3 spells CASSLRQGPRYF. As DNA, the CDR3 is TGTGCCAGCAGCCTGCGACAGGGCCCGCGGTATTTT.

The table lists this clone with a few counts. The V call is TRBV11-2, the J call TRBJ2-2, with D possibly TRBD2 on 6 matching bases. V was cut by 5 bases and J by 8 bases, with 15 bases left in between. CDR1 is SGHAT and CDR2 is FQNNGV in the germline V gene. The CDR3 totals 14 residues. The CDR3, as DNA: TGTGCCAGCAGCCTCCGCCCGCGGGGAGGGGAGCTGTTTTTT. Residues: CASSLRPRGGELFF. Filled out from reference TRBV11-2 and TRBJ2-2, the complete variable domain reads EAGVAQSPRYKIIEKRQSVAFWCNPISGHATLYWYQQILGQGPKLLIQFQNNGVVDDSQLPKDRFSAERLKGVDSTLKIQPAKLEDSAVYLCASSLRPRGGELFFGEGSRLTVL.

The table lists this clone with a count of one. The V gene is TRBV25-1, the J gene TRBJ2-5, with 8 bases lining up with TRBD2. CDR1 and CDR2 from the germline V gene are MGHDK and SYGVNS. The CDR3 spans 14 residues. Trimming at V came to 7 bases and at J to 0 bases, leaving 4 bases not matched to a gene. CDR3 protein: CASNGGRYQETQYF. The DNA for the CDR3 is TGTGCCAGCAATGGCGGGAGGTACCAAGAGACCCAGTACTTC.

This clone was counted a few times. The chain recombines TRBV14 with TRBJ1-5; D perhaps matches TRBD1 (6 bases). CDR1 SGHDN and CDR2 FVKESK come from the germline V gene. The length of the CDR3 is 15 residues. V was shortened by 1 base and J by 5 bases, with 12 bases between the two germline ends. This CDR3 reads CASSQGPGDHQPQHF. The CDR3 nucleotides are TGTGCCAGCAGCCAAGGGCCAGGGGACCATCAGCCCCAGCATTTT.

The CDR3 protein is CACTDRDKNIQYF. CDR3 in DNA: TGTGCCTGCACGGACAGGGACAAAAACATTCAGTACTTC. The chain has TRBV30 and TRBJ2-4; 8 bases match TRBD1. This CDR3 region has 13 residues. In germline, CDR1 is GTSNPN, CDR2 SVGIG (reference sequence). The junction had 4 bases not matched to a gene; V was cut back by 6 bases and J by 3 bases. The variable domain in full, completed from reference TRBV30 and TRBJ2-4, reads SQTIHQWPATLVQPVGSPLSLECTVEGTSNPNLYWYRQAAGRGLQLLFYSVGIGQISSEVPQNLSASRPQDRQFILSSKKLLLSDSGFYLCACTDRDKNIQYFGAGTRLSVL.

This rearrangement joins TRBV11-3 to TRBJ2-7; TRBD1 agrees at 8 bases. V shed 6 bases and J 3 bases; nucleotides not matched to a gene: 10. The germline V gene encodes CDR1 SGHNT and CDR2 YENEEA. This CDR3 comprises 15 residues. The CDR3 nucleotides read TGTGCCAGCAGTCCTGGGCCAGGGGGCTTCTACGAGCAGTACTTC. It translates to CASSPGPGGFYEQYF.

CDR3 sequence reads: CASSTQPDSGNEQFF. The CDR3, as DNA: TGTGCCAGTAGTACCCAGCCCGACAGTGGCAATGAGCAGTTCTTC. V usage is TRBV19 and J usage is TRBJ2-1; a possible D gene is TRBD1 (5 bases). The CDR3 is 15 residues long. CDR1 is LNHDA, CDR2 SQIVND, per germline (reference sequence). Trimming removed 4 bases at V and 6 bases at J, with 16 bases between.

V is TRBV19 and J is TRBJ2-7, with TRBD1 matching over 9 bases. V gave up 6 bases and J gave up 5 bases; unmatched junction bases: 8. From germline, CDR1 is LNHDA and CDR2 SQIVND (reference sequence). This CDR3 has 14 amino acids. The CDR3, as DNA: TGTGCCAGTAGCCCCGGACAGGGGTACCACGAGCAGTACTTC. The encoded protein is CASSPGQGYHEQYF.

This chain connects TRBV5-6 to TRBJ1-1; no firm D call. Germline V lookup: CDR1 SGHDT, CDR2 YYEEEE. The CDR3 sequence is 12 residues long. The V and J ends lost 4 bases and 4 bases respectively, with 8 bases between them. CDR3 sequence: CASSVGSTEAFF. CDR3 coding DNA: TGTGCCAGCAGCGTGGGGAGCACTGAAGCTTTCTTT.

This CDR3 is CASGPRDRVGNIQYF. The CDR3 DNA sequence: TGTGCTAGTGGTCCACGGGACAGGGTTGGGAACATTCAGTACTTC. The chain couples TRBV12-5 to TRBJ2-4, with 9 bases lining up with TRBD1. This CDR3 region has 15 residues. V dropped 5 bases and J dropped 7; count of bases not matched to a gene: 9. CDR1 and CDR2 (germline): LGHNT, FRNRAP.

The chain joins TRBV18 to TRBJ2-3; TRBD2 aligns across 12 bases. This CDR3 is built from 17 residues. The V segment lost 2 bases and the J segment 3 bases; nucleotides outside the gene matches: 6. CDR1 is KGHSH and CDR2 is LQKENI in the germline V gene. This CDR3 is CASSPGWTSGETDTQYF. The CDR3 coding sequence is TGTGCCAGCTCACCAGGGTGGACTAGCGGGGAGACAGATACGCAGTATTTT.

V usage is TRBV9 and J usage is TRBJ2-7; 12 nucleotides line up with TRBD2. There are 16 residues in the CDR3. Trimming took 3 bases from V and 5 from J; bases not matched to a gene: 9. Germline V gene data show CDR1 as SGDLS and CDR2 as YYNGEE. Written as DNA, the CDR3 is TGTGCCAGCAGCGGGTCGGGACTAGCGGGTTACCACGAGCAGTACTTC. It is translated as CASSGSGLAGYHEQYF.

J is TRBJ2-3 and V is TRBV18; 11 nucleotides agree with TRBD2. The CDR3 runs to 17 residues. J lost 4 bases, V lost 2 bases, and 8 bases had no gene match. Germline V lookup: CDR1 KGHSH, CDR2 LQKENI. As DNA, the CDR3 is TGTGCCAGCTCACCAATAGCGGGAGGGCCCTCGTCAGATACGCAGTATTTT. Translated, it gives CASSPIAGGPSSDTQYF.

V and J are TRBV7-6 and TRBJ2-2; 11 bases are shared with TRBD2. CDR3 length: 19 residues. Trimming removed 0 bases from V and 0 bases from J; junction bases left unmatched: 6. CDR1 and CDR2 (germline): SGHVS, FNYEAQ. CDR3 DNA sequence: TGTGCCAGCAGCTTAGCGGTGTTAGCGGGGGGGTCGAACACCGGGGAGCTGTTTTTT. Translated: CASSLAVLAGGSNTGELFF.

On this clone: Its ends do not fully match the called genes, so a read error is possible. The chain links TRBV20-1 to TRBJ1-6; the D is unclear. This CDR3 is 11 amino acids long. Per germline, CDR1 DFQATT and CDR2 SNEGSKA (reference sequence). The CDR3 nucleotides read TGTACCGCGGGTCGGAGATCACCCCTCCACTTT. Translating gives CTAGRRSPLHF.

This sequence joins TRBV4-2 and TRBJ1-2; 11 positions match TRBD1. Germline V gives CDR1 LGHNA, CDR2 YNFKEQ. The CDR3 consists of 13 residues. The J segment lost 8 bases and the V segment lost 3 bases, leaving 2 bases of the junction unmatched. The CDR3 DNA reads TGTGCCAGCAGCCAGGACAGGGGGCGAGGCTACACCTTC. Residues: CASSQDRGRGYTF.

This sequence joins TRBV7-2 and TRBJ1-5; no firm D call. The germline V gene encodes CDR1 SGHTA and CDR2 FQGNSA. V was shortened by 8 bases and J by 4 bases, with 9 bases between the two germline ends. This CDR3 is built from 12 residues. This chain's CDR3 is CASSRANQPQHF. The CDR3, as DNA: TGTGCCAGCTCGCGGGCAAATCAGCCCCAGCATTTT.

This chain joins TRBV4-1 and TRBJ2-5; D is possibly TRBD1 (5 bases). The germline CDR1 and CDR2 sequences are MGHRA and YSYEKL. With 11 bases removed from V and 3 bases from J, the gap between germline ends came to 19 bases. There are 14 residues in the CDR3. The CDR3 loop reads CASRGVGTKETQYF. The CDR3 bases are TGCGCCTCAAGGGGTGTGGGTACTAAAGAGACCCAGTACTTC.

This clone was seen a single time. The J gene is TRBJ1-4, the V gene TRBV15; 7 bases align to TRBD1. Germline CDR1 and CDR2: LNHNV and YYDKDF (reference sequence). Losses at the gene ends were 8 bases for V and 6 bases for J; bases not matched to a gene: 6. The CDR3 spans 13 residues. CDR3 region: CATRDREDEKLFF. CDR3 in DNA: TGTGCCACCCGAGACAGGGAGGATGAAAAACTGTTTTTT.

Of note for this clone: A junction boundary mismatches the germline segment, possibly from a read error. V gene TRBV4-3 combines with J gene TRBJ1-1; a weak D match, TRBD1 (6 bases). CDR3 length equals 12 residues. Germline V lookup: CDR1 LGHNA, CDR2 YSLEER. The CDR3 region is CASSQGGDEAFF. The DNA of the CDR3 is TGCGCCAGCAGTCAAGGGGGGGATGAAGCTTTCTTT.

In DNA form, the CDR3 reads TGTGCCAGCAGGTCGGAGTCCCGGACAATATCTGAGGGCTACACCTTC. Translating gives CASRSESRTISEGYTF. The gene calls are TRBV5-4 and TRBJ1-2, with TRBD1 as a possible D gene (5 bases). The CDR3 is 16 amino acids. Germline CDR1 reads SGHNT; CDR2 reads YYREEE (reference sequence). Trimming stripped 5 bases from V and 8 bases from J, with 25 bases between.

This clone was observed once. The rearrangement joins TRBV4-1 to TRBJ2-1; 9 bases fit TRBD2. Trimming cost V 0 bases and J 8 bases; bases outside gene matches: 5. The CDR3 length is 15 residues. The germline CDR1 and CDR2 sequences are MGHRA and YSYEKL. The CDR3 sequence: CASSQDGTSSYEQFF. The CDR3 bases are TGCGCCAGCAGCCAAGACGGGACTAGCAGCTATGAGCAGTTCTTC.

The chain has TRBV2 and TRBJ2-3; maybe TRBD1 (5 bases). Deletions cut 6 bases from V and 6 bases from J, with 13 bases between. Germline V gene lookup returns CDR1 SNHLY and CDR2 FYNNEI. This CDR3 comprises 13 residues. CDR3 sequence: CASSQGADDTQYF. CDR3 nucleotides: TGTGCCAGCAGCCAAGGGGCAGACGATACGCAGTATTTT.

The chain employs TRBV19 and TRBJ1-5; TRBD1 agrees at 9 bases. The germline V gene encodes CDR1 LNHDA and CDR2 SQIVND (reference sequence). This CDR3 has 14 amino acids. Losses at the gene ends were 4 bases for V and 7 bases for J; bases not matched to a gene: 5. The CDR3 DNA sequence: TGTGCCAGTAGTACCGGACAGGGGAGACAGCCCCAGCATTTT. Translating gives CASSTGQGRQPQHF.

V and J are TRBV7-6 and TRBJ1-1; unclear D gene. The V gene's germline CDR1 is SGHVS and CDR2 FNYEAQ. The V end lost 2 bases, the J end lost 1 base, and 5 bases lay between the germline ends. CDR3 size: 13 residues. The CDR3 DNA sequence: TGTGCCAGCAGCTTACACAGGAACACTGAAGCTTTCTTT. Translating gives CASSLHRNTEAFF. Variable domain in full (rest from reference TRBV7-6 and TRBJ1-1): GAGVSQSPRYKVTKRGQDVALRCDPISGHVSLYWYRQALGQGPEFLTYFNYEAQQDKSGLPNDRFSAERPEGSISTLTIQRTEQRDSAMYRCASSLHRNTEAFFGQGTRLTVV.

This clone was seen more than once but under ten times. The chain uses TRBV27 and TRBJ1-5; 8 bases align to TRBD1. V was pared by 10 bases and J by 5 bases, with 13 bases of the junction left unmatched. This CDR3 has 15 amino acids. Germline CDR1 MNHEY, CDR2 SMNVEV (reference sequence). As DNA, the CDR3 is TGTGCCACCAAACAGACAGGGGCTAGACATCAGCCCCAGCATTTT. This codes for CATKQTGARHQPQHF.

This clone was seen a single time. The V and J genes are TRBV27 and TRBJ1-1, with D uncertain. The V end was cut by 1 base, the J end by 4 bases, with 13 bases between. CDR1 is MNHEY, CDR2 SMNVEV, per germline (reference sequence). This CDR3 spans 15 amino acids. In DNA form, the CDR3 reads TGTGCCAGCAGTTTATGGCCGGGGAGGGTCACTGAAGCTTTCTTT. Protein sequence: CASSLWPGRVTEAFF.

The CDR3 here is CASTPGQLGGQPQHF. The DNA of the CDR3 is TGTGCCAGTACCCCGGGACAGCTAGGAGGACAGCCCCAGCATTTT. V usage is TRBV19 and J usage is TRBJ1-5, with TRBD1 identical over 7 bases. CDR1 LNHDA and CDR2 SQIVND come from the germline V gene (reference sequence). J gave up 7 bases and V 7 bases, and 13 bases lay outside the gene matches. The CDR3 has 15 amino acids.

DNA of the CDR3: TGCGCCAGCAGCTTGGGGGCTAGCGGGAGCTCCTACGAGCAGTACTTC. The encoded protein is CASSLGASGSSYEQYF. V gene TRBV5-1 combines with J gene TRBJ2-7, with 10 nucleotides matching TRBD2. This CDR3 has 16 residues. Germline V gene data show CDR1 as SGHRS and CDR2 as YFSETQ. The J segment lost 0 bases and the V segment lost 0 bases, leaving 3 bases of the junction unmatched.